This T cell receptor beta chain originates from a study of human T cells and chemical hapten exposure. Study observations and caveats: Patch test score rose with PT1 expanded TCRs, significant at 8, 16, 32, not 4.

TCRdb itself ran the RACE reads through MiXCR, one entry per CDR3 protein. This table holds roughly 36,000 distinct CDR3 sequences, under 13% found once. J gave up 1 base and V 3 bases, and 7 bases lay outside the gene matches. Germline V gene sequence: CDR1 KGHDR, CDR2 SFDVKD. The CDR3 contains 17 residues. Concerning this clonotype: Its specificity is not known.

Time point described: pre-sensitization, week 0. Described treatment: therapeutic diphenylcyclopropenone sensitization with weekly scalp DPC. It was unfractionated whole blood from which total RNA was extracted. Blood sampling preceded each patch test application. The clonotype originates from a middle-aged man with alopecia areata. Some clones in this sample may be carry-over from other donors' samples. J is TRBJ2-1 and V is TRBV24-1, with 8 bases fitting TRBD2. The sample in question was whole blood, obtained in connection with sensitization to the hapten diphenylcyclopropenone (DPC). The CDR3 DNA sequence: TGTGCCACCAGTGATAGAAGCGGGAGCAGATCCTACAATGAGCAGTTCTTC. It translates to CATSDRSGSRSYNEQFF.